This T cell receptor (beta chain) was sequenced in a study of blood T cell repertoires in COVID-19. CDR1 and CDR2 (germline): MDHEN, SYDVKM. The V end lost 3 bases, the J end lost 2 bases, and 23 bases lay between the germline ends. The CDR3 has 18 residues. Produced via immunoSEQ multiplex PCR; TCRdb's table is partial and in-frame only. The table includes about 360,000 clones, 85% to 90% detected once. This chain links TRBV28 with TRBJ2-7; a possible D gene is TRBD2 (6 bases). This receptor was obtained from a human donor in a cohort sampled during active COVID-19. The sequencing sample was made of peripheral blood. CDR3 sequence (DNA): TGTGCCAGCAGTTTTTCTGCCCTTCGAGGGACTTCTACCTACGAGCAGTACTTC. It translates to CASSFSALRGTSTYEQYF.